This TCR beta chain was observed in a study of beta chain features in type 1 diabetes. In germline, CDR1 is SNHLY, CDR2 FYNNEI. This CDR3 region has 15 residues. Trimming took 6 bases from V and 4 from J; bases not matched to a gene: 5. This clone showed up just a few times. Its antigen is undetermined. Markers CD45RO/CCR7/CD25/CD127/CD95/CD27 served to sort CD4+ naive, central memory, regulatory and stem cell-like memory cells. TCRB transcripts that were expressed got sequenced, as all of the isolated RNA had been reverse transcribed. Method: immunoSEQ multiplex PCR; TCRdb's copy keeps in-frame clones and lacks some. The sample carries roughly 150,000 clones, under 13% recorded once. Study results and caveats: Shortening that was moderate but significant affected the TCRB CDR3s of Type 1 diabetes patients in all four CD4+ subsets.

The V and J genes are TRBV2 and TRBJ2-2; 10 bases match TRBD2. Input material: central memory CD4+ T cells from blood. The TCR was taken from a man aged 25 to 45 with type 1 diabetes. The CDR3 DNA is TGTGCCAGCAGCGCCGGACTAGCGGCCACCGGGGAGCTGTTTTTT. Protein sequence: CASSAGLAATGELFF. Combining the CDR3 with reference TRBV2 and TRBJ2-2 gives the whole variable domain EPEVTQTPSHQVTQMGQEVILRCVPISNHLYFYWYRQILGQKVEFLVSFYNNEISEKSEIFDDQFSVERPDGSNFTLKIRSTKLEDSAMYFCASSAGLAATGELFFGEGSRLTVL.